This T cell receptor beta chain was captured in a study of control samples from healthy donors and cancer patients. Trimming took off 0 bases at V and 5 bases at J, with 11 bases between the two ends. CDR1 and CDR2 (germline): SNHLY, FYNNEI. CDR3 length equals 14 residues. Assay used: immunoSEQ multiplex PCR; TCRdb lists only in-frame clones, some missing. In the table there are approximately 100,000 clones, around 89% of which are singletons. Sequencing was carried out using PBMCs. The chain recombines TRBV2 with TRBJ2-7, with D possibly matching TRBD1 (5 bases). The sequence was collected from a man aged 60 to 69 with lung cancer. The DNA for the CDR3 is TGTGCCAGCAGTGAAGCGCCAGGGATAGACGAGCAGTACGTC. This codes for CASSEAPGIDEQYV.